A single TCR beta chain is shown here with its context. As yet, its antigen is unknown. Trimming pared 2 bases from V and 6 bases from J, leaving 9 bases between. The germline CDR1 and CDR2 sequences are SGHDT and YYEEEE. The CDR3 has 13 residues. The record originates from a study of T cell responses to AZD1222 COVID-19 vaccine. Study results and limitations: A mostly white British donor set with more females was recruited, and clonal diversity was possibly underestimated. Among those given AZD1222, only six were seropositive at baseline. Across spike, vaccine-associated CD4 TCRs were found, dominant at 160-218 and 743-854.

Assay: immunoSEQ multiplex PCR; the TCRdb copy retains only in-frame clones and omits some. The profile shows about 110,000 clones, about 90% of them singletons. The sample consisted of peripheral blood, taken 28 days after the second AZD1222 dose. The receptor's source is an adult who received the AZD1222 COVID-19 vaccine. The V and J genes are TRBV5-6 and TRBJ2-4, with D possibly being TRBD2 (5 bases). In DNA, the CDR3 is TGTGCCAGCAGCTTCCGGGGAACAAACATTCAGTACTTC. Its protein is CASSFRGTNIQYF.